Shown below are 24 T cell receptor beta chains from a single sample sequenced in a study of tumor-infiltrating lymphocytes in primary liver carcinoma. With a constant-region primer, TCR beta cDNA was made from around 530 ng of total RNA. Libraries of TCR beta came from three nested multiplex PCR rounds with slightly modified ARM-PCR. TRBV1-TRBV30 forward primers and a C-beta reverse primer were used in the first two PCR rounds, which each ran for 9 to 10 cycles. In TCRdb, the multiplex PCR reads were re-called with MiXCR into one record per CDR3 protein. The table has some 94,000 distinct CDR3 sequences, around three quarters seen once. The source material, 20-30 mg of unsorted bulk tissue, was used to co-extract RNA and DNA. Specimen: liver tumor tissue from sampling region 5. This sample's subset: tumor region T5, tumor centre. The receptor source for this set is a woman in her fifties or sixties with primary liver carcinoma and hepatitis B virus infection.

This clonotype was observed a few times. The chain joins TRBV18 to TRBJ1-3, with D unclear. Trimming removed 0 bases from V and 1 base from J, with 10 bases in between. CDR1 and CDR2 from the germline V gene are KGHSH and LQKENI. The CDR3 is 16 residues long. For the CDR3, the DNA is TGTGCCAGCTCACCACCGTCGTTGGGATCTGGAAACACCATATATTTT. Protein sequence: CASSPPSLGSGNTIYF.

The V and J genes are TRBV28 and TRBJ2-5; TRBD1 matches 9 bases. J lost 5 bases, V lost 6 bases, and 19 bases had no gene match. This CDR3 spans 18 amino acids. Germline V CDR1 and CDR2: MDHEN, SYDVKM. CDR3 nucleotide sequence: TGTGCCAGCAGCTCCTACACCGTAGGACAGGGGAACGAGGAGACCCAGTACTTC. Encoded protein: CASSSYTVGQGNEETQYF.

About this clonotype itself: This sequence may be a read error, since a much larger clone differs from it by one base. The V gene is TRBV24-1, the J gene TRBJ2-7; D may be TRBD1 or TRBD2 (5 bases each). CDR1 is KGHDR and CDR2 is SFDVKD in the germline V gene. This CDR3 contains 16 residues. CDR3 amino acids: CATSGPGHYPIYKQYF. DNA for the CDR3: TGTGCCACCAGTGGCCCGGGGCATTACCCAATCTACAAGCAGTACTTC.

As to this clonotype: Mismatch with germline at one junction end may stem from a read error. The chain has TRBV11-1 and TRBJ2-2; D is perhaps TRBD2 (5 bases). The CDR3 runs 14 residues. Per germline, CDR1 SGHAT and CDR2 FQDESV (reference sequence). This CDR3 reads CASIPSLDTGVLFF. CDR3 DNA sequence: TGTGCCAGCATACCGAGCCTTGATACCGGGGTGCTGTTTTTT.

About this clonotype: The junction departs from the called germline gene at one end, perhaps through a read error. The chain couples TRBV14 to TRBJ1-2; 8 bases align to TRBD1. CDR3 length: 16 residues. CDR1 and CDR2 from the germline V gene are SGHDN and FVKESK. The CDR3 loop reads CDSSPYDQGADYGYTF. Written as DNA, the CDR3 is TGTGACAGCAGTCCATACGACCAGGGGGCCGACTATGGTTACACCTTC.

Comment on this clonotype: Here the CDR3 omits its conserved ending phenylalanine or tryptophan, so a read error is the likely source. The chain combines TRBV29-1 with TRBJ1-2; D ambiguous. The germline gives CDR1 SQVTM, CDR2 ANQGSEA. The CDR3 is 13 residues long. Trimming pared 0 bases from V and 0 bases from J, leaving 5 bases between. CDR3 in amino acids: CSVEEIANYGYTS. The DNA for the CDR3 is TGCAGCGTTGAAGAGATAGCTAACTATGGCTACACCTCC.

The chain has TRBV11-2 and TRBJ2-1, with 10 bases lining up with TRBD2. The junction had 15 bases not matched to a gene; V was cut back by 4 bases and J by 6 bases. Germline lookup yields CDR1 SGHAT and CDR2 FQNNGV. The CDR3 has 18 residues. CDR3 residues: CASSSIGLAALRANEQFF. The CDR3 DNA follows: TGTGCCAGCAGCTCCATCGGACTAGCGGCCCTTAGGGCCAATGAGCAGTTCTTC.

The chain uses TRBV29-1 and TRBJ1-3; D ambiguous. Trimming removed 4 bases from V and 8 bases from J, with 15 bases in between. This CDR3 has 13 amino acids. From germline, CDR1 is SQVTM and CDR2 ANQGSEA. The DNA of the CDR3 is TGCAGCGTTGTTGGCACGGAAGGATACACCATATATTTT. It translates to CSVVGTEGYTIYF.

This clonotype was counted ten times or more. The rearrangement links TRBV7-2 to TRBJ2-2; 15 nucleotides align to TRBD2. In germline, CDR1 is SGHTA, CDR2 FQGNSA. This CDR3 is built from 18 residues. V was pared by 2 bases and J by 5 bases, with 6 bases of the junction left unmatched. CDR3 residues: CASSLIGTSGRRTGELFF. In nucleotides, the CDR3 is TGTGCCAGCAGCTTAATCGGGACTAGCGGGAGGCGAACCGGGGAGCTGTTTTTT. The full variable domain, in which reference TRBV7-2 and TRBJ2-2 provide the parts outside the CDR3, is GAGVSQSPSNKVTEKGKDVELRCDPISGHTALYWYRQSLGQGLEFLIYFQGNSAPDKSGLPSDRFSAERTGGSVSTLTIQRTQQEDSAVYLCASSLIGTSGRRTGELFFGEGSRLTVL.

In the case of this clonotype: The junction shows a germline mismatch at one end, possibly a read error. This chain uses TRBV11-3 with TRBJ1-1; maybe TRBD1 (5 bases). Germline assignment: CDR1 SGHNT and CDR2 YENEEA. The CDR3 consists of 13 residues. In nucleotides, the CDR3 is TGTGCCAGTAGCTTAGAAGCGGACACTGAAGCTCTCTTT. This encodes CASSLEADTEALF.

To note about this clonotype: A read error may explain this, as a much larger clone is one base away. The rearrangement links TRBV5-1 to TRBJ2-1; TRBD2 might be the D (6 bases). There are 14 residues in the CDR3. From germline, CDR1 is SGHRS and CDR2 YFSETQ. Trimming shortened V by 4 bases and J by 8 bases, and 16 bases separated the two germline ends. The CDR3 DNA sequence: TGCGCCAGCAGCGCCGGGACTCTGGGCTATGAGCAGTTCTTC. Translated, it gives CASSAGTLGYEQFF.

This clonotype was recorded at least ten times. This sequence joins TRBV4-1 and TRBJ2-4; 8 bases are a match to TRBD2. This CDR3 spans 14 amino acids. J gave up 5 bases and V 9 bases, and 9 bases lay outside the gene matches. The germline V gene encodes CDR1 MGHRA and CDR2 YSYEKL. CDR3 protein: CARQKRERENIQYF. The CDR3 DNA sequence: TGCGCCAGGCAAAAGCGGGAGAGGGAAAACATTCAGTACTTC.

Written as DNA, the CDR3 is TGTGCCAGCAACCAACCCACAGGGGAGGACTATGGCTACACCTTC. This sequence encodes CASNQPTGEDYGYTF. This chain links TRBV5-4 with TRBJ1-2, with 7 bases lining up with TRBD1. The V gene's germline CDR1 is SGHNT and CDR2 YYREEE (reference sequence). V gave up 6 bases and J gave up 3 bases; unmatched junction bases: 11. CDR3 length: 15 amino acids.

This clonotype was recorded many times. The chain has TRBV28 and TRBJ2-4; weak D call: TRBD1 (5 bases). Deletions cut 3 bases from V and 0 bases from J, with 6 bases between. The germline CDR1 and CDR2 sequences are MDHEN and SYDVKM. The CDR3 has 14 amino acids. The CDR3 nucleotides are TGTGCCAGCAGTTTCCAGGGAGCCAAAAACATTCAGTACTTC. Protein sequence: CASSFQGAKNIQYF.

This clonotype has just a few counts. The chain links TRBV29-1 to TRBJ2-7, with 8 bases that match TRBD1. Germline CDR1 reads SQVTM; CDR2 reads ANQGSEA. Germline trimming cut 5 bases from V and 2 bases from J; bases unmatched to any gene: 8. CDR3 length: 14 amino acids. Here the CDR3 DNA reads TGCAGCGTTAAACTGACAGGGGCTCCCTACGAGCAGTACTTC. Encoded protein: CSVKLTGAPYEQYF.

The sample holds a few counts of this clonotype. The chain links TRBV5-8 to TRBJ2-7; 13 bases fit TRBD2. J lost 1 base, V lost 7 bases, and 11 bases had no gene match. This CDR3 has 17 residues. Germline CDR1 reads SGHTS; CDR2 reads YDEGEE. CDR3 region: CASGSGLAGDPSYEQYF. CDR3 nucleotide sequence: TGTGCCAGCGGTTCTGGACTAGCGGGAGATCCTTCCTACGAGCAGTACTTC.

Comments on this clonotype: One end of the junction does not line up with germline, which may come from a read error. This chain joins TRBV6-7 and TRBJ2-6; 8 bases are shared with TRBD1. TRBV6-7 is annotated as an ORF whose role is uncertain. This CDR3 contains 17 residues. The CDR3 region has the DNA TGTGCCAGCAATTACCCCGCAGGGGGCGAGGGGGCCAAGGTCCTGACTTTC. Amino acid sequence: CASNYPAGGEGAKVLTF.

The chain has TRBV12-3 or TRBV12-4 and TRBJ2-5; 11 nucleotides align to TRBD2. The V gene end was trimmed by 6 bases and the J gene end by 10 bases; junction bases not matched to a gene: 19. The CDR3 is made up of 17 amino acids. In DNA, the CDR3 is TGTGCCAGCAGAAGAGTAGCGGGAGGGCCAAGTGTAGGAGACCAGTACTTC. This translates into CASRRVAGGPSVGDQYF.

The DNA of the CDR3 is TGTGCCAGCAGCTCTGGGTTCTACACTGAAGCTTTCTTT. Amino acid sequence: CASSSGFYTEAFF. This chain uses TRBV7-9 with TRBJ1-1, with no clear D. Trimming took off 4 bases at V and 3 bases at J, with 9 bases between the two ends. The CDR3 consists of 13 residues. CDR1 is SEHNR and CDR2 is FQNEAQ in the germline V gene (reference sequence).

For this clonotype: Mismatch with germline at one junction end may stem from a read error. The V call is TRBV11-1, the J call TRBJ2-1, with 8 bases fitting TRBD2. CDR3 length: 18 amino acids. Looked up from germline, CDR1 is SGHAT and CDR2 is FQDESV (reference sequence). The CDR3 sequence: CASSFWTLAGSGYSEQFF. CDR3 DNA sequence: TGTGCCAGCAGCTTCTGGACCTTAGCGGGAAGTGGGTACAGTGAGCAGTTCTTC.

The chain uses TRBV11-3 and TRBJ2-1, with D tentatively TRBD1 (5 bases). V gave up 7 bases and J gave up 10 bases, with 17 bases separating them. In germline, CDR1 is SGHNT, CDR2 YENEEA. The CDR3 runs 13 residues. CDR3 sequence: CASNIGDSNEQFF. The CDR3 coding sequence is TGTGCCAGCAACATAGGAGACAGCAACGAGCAGTTCTTC.

This clonotype came up a few times. The junction does not match germline at one end; this may be a read error. This sequence joins TRBV7-8 and TRBJ1-5; unclear D gene. In germline, CDR1 is SGHVS, CDR2 FQNEAQ. The CDR3 is made up of 14 amino acids. The CDR3 is CANSLLAGDQPQHF. CDR3 in DNA: TGTGCCAACAGCTTATTAGCTGGGGATCAGCCCCAGCATTTC. The complete variable domain, with remaining parts taken from reference TRBV7-8 and TRBJ1-5, reads GAGVSQSPRYKVAKRGQDVALRCDPISGHVSLFWYQQALGQGPEFLTYFQNEAQLDKSGLPSDRFFAERPEGSVSTLKIQRTQQEDSAVYLCANSLLAGDQPQHFGDGTRLSIL.

This chain joins TRBV20-1 and TRBJ1-1; D unresolved. Between the trimmed V and J ends, which lost 0 bases and 5 bases, there was a span of 10 bases. This CDR3 spans 13 amino acids. Germline V gives CDR1 DFQATT, CDR2 SNEGSKA (reference sequence). In nucleotides, the CDR3 is TGCAGTGCTAGAGATGGGCCCCAGACTGAAGCTTTCTTT. Encoded protein: CSARDGPQTEAFF.

Regarding this clonotype: This sequence may be a read error, since a much larger clone differs from it by one base. V is TRBV28 and J is TRBJ1-2, with D uncertain. Trimming shortened V by 4 bases and J by 3 bases, and 18 bases separated the two germline ends. The CDR3 contains 16 residues. Germline-derived CDR1 and CDR2 are MDHEN and SYDVKM. The CDR3 DNA follows: TGTGCCAGCAGTTCCCCCGAGGAGGCCGCCTACTATGGCTACACCTTC. Amino acids: CASSSPEEAAYYGYTF.